This T cell receptor beta chain was recovered during a study of blood T cells in healthy people across ages (dated by TCRdb to 2013 to 2016). With regard to the full study: In model experiments, roughly one uniquely barcoded TCR beta cDNA molecule per two T cells was captured by template switching. The donors were divided into four age groups: young (average approximately 17 years), middle-aged (approximately 42), aged (approximately 64) and long-lived (roughly 88). Age-related changes in TCR beta repertoire diversity were measured in the study by deep sequencing normalized with unique cDNA molecular identifiers. For two donors (one aged 18 to 29 and one aged 80 or older), the study analyzed two additional independent replicas of 1 million unique cDNA reads from the same blood draw. To avoid experimental bias, donors of different ages were spread randomly across the sequencing lanes. Summary of the overall study and its limitations: There was a strong correlation between observed TCR beta diversity and the percentage of naive T cells measured by flow cytometry. The CMV infection status of donors was not known, potentially confounding age-related changes in expanded clonotypes. Conclusive comparison of naive and antigen-experienced compartments was prevented by the profiling of bulk unsorted PBMCs. As age increased, observed TCR beta diversity per million T cells dropped in a roughly linear way, and a significant reduction was already evident by age 40. Compared with the aged group, the long-lived group had more naive CD4+ T cells, fewer expanded clones and increased TCR diversity, a pattern suggesting age selection. Estimates of total diversity based on one million sequenced T cells were regarded as lower bounds and as underestimates.

The method was 5' RACE. Instrument used: Illumina HiSeq 2500. The second PCR ran for roughly 6 to 11 cycles and used a J-beta primer mix along with a sample-barcoded 5' primer. A unique molecular identifier was introduced onto each TCR beta cDNA molecule by a template-switch 5' adaptor carrying 12 random nucleotides. Each sample yielded at least 3 million CDR3-containing paired-end reads. All of the RNA was converted into first-strand cDNA using the Mint cDNA synthesis kit, with a TRBC-specific oligonucleotide serving as the primer. All cDNA was treated with uracil-DNA glycosylase and then went through a first 18-cycle PCR with the universal primers M1SS and BC2_uni_R. The published analysis was carried out like this. For normalization, 1 million high-quality reads were randomly selected from each sample, with every read carrying a distinct molecular identifier. Reads sharing molecular identifiers were discarded rather than binned into consensus sequences. CDR3 identification, clonotype clustering and error correction used MiTCR with a Q25 quality threshold and the strictest error-elimination algorithm. A nonparametric unseen species model using Euler transformation provided a lower-bound estimate of total TCR beta diversity. The raw public data were reprocessed by TCRdb itself: fastp quality trimming at Q25, MiXCR clonotype calling, in-frame beta chains only. Rows with a matching CDR3 protein are joined into one entry that keeps the most common DNA and genes. These V and J calls derive from TCRdb rather than the authors' analysis. For this sample the table gives 1 million to 1.2 million distinct CDR3 sequences, of which roughly two fifths were detected only once. The top ten clones comprise roughly 13% of the sample.

Systemically healthy Caucasian individuals from Russia, approximately 39 in total and aged about 6 to 90 years, were included as donors. Approximately 9.3 milliliters of peripheral blood were drawn from each donor into EDTA-treated Vacutainer tubes. Ficoll-Paque density-gradient centrifugation was used to isolate PBMCs, with at least 7 million per sample. Trizol reagent was used to extract total RNA from the PBMCs, yielding at least 5.5 micrograms per sample. For every donor, an aliquot of PBMCs went through flow cytometry to measure the percentages of naive CD45RAhigh/CD27high T cells. CDR1 and CDR2 are drawn from the germline V gene: MDHEN, SYDVKM. Taken from cysteine to phenylalanine, the CDR3 has 14 residues. Only CDR3 DNA is held: 42 bases, read in frame from base 1. About this clonotype itself: This clone's antigen is unknown. The junction does not match germline at one end; this may be a read error.

The TCR sequence derives from a man between 18 and 35 years old in good health. Here the chain combines TRBV28 and TRBJ2-7, and TRBD1 aligns with 8 junction nucleotides. The sample taken for sequencing was blood. The DNA sequence is as follows: TGTGCCGGCAGTTACAGGGGGACCTACAATGAACAGTACTTC. Protein translation: CAGSYRGTYNEQYF.